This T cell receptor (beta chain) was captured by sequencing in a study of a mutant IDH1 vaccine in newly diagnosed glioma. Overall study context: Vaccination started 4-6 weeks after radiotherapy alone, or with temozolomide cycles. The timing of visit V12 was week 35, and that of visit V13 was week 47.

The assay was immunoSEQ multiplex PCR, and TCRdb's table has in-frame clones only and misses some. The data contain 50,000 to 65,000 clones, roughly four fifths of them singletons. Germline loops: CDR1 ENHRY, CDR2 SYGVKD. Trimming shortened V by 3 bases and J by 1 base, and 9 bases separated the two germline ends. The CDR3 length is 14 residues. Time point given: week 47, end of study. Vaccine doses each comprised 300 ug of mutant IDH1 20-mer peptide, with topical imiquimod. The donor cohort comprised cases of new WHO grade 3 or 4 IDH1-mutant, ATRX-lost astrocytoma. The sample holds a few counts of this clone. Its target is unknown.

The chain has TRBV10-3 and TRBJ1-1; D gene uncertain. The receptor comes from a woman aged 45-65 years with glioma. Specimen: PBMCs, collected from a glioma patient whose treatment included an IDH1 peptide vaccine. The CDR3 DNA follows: TGTGCCATCAGTGAAGGACGGACGAACACTGAAGCTTTCTTT. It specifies CAISEGRTNTEAFF.